Presented here are 10 T cell receptor beta chains from one specimen sequenced in a study of blood T cell repertoires in COVID-19. Only in-frame clones appear in the TCRdb table, and some are missing; sequencing was by immunoSEQ multiplex PCR. This table holds around 100,000 clones, about 85% found once. Sample: peripheral blood. These receptors originate from a man between 35 and 55 years old with acute or convalescent COVID-19.

The V and J genes are TRBV7-2 and TRBJ2-6; a weak D match, TRBD1 (6 bases). The CDR3 runs to 15 residues. Germline V CDR1 and CDR2: SGHTA, FQGNSA. V dropped 4 bases and J dropped 3 bases, with 10 bases sitting between them. The CDR3 spells CASSSTGIGANVLTF. The CDR3 nucleotides read TGTGCCAGCAGCTCAACAGGGATTGGGGCCAACGTCCTGACTTTC. Variable domain in full (rest from reference TRBV7-2 and TRBJ2-6): GAGVSQSPSNKVTEKGKDVELRCDPISGHTALYWYRQSLGQGLEFLIYFQGNSAPDKSGLPSDRFSAERTGGSVSTLTIQRTQQEDSAVYLCASSSTGIGANVLTFGAGSRLTVL.

V and J are TRBV27 and TRBJ1-5; D gene unclear. V shed 2 bases and J shed 4 bases, with 9 bases lying between them. The germline gives CDR1 MNHEY, CDR2 SMNVEV (reference sequence). The CDR3 consists of 14 residues. CDR3 in amino acids: CASSLVGGNQPQHF. The DNA for the CDR3 is TGTGCCAGCAGTTTAGTCGGCGGAAATCAGCCCCAGCATTTT.

This clone was seen once. This rearrangement joins TRBV18 to TRBJ2-4, with 8 bases lining up with TRBD2. The length of the CDR3 is 15 residues. After removal of 3 bases from V and 1 base from J, the junction contained 2 bases not matched to a gene. The V gene's germline CDR1 is KGHSH and CDR2 LQKENI. CDR3 sequence reads: CASSPGGAAKNIQYF. The DNA for the CDR3 is TGTGCCAGCTCACCCGGGGGGGCCGCCAAAAACATTCAGTACTTC.

This rearrangement joins TRBV3-1 (or the pseudogene TRBV3-2) to TRBJ1-2; D perhaps matches TRBD1 (5 bases). Trimming took off 0 bases at V and 1 base at J, with 27 bases between the two ends. Per the germline V gene, CDR1 is LGHDT and CDR2 is YNNKEL (reference sequence). The CDR3 sequence is 21 residues long. CDR3: CASSQDQEGPRASSVNYGYTF. The CDR3 DNA reads as TGTGCCAGCAGCCAAGATCAGGAGGGACCGAGGGCCTCATCCGTTAACTATGGCTACACCTTC.

The rearrangement uses TRBV19 and TRBJ2-1; the match to TRBD2 covers 12 bases. V shed 4 bases and J 9 bases; nucleotides not matched to a gene: 13. Germline CDR1 reads LNHDA; CDR2 reads SQIVND (reference sequence). The CDR3 is 17 amino acids. CDR3 loop: CASSTETSGSLSGEQFF. As DNA, the CDR3 is TGTGCCAGTAGTACCGAGACTAGCGGGAGTTTGTCGGGTGAGCAGTTCTTC. The whole variable domain, remainder taken from reference TRBV19 and TRBJ2-1, is DGGITQSPKYLFRKEGQNVTLSCEQNLNHDAMYWYRQDPGQGLRLIYYSQIVNDFQKGDIAEGYSVSREKKESFPLTVTSAQKNPTAFYLCASSTETSGSLSGEQFFGPGTRLTVL.

V and J are TRBV30 and TRBJ2-3; D is ambiguous. V lost 3 bases and J lost 8, with 6 bases in between. There are 10 residues in the CDR3. Germline CDR1 and CDR2: GTSNPN and SVGIG (reference sequence). The CDR3 spells CAWRGFTQYF. Written as DNA, the CDR3 is TGTGCCTGGAGGGGCTTTACGCAGTATTTT.

The chain recombines TRBV11-2 with TRBJ1-1; 8 positions match TRBD1. Germline loops: CDR1 SGHAT, CDR2 FQNNGV. The CDR3 runs to 18 residues. V lost 5 bases, J lost 0 bases, and 14 bases stayed unmatched. This CDR3 is CASSRTGRRSTMNTEAFF. The CDR3 DNA sequence: TGTGCCAGCAGCCGGACAGGGCGGCGTAGCACGATGAACACTGAAGCTTTCTTT.

The chain couples TRBV7-9 to TRBJ2-1; 7 bases are shared with TRBD2. The CDR3 loop spans 17 amino acids. Trimming took 5 bases from V and 5 from J; bases not matched to a gene: 15. Germline V gene sequence: CDR1 SEHNR, CDR2 FQNEAQ (reference sequence). The CDR3 protein is CASSLELTSQDDNEQFF. CDR3 nucleotide sequence: TGTGCCAGCAGCCTAGAATTGACTAGCCAGGATGACAATGAGCAGTTCTTC.

The V and J genes are TRBV2 and TRBJ2-3; 13 nucleotides line up with TRBD2. The germline V gene has CDR1 SNHLY and CDR2 FYNNEI. V trimming: 6 bases; J trimming: 5 bases; junction bases outside the gene matches: 8. CDR3 size: 16 residues. The DNA of the CDR3 is TGTGCCAGCAGGCCCCGACTAGCGGGGGGCGAAGATACGCAGTATTTT. The encoded protein is CASRPRLAGGEDTQYF.

V and J are TRBV21-1 and TRBJ1-5. TRBV21-1 is classified as a pseudogene. The CDR3 has 17 amino acids. The CDR3 sequence is CASSKAGGGWRNQPQHF. The CDR3 bases are TGTGCCAGCAGCAAAGCAGGAGGCGGTTGGAGGAATCAGCCCCAGCATTTT.